These 13 T cell receptor beta chains were sequenced from one sample in a study of T-cell memory formation after mild COVID-19. In TCRdb, the 5' RACE reads were re-called with MiXCR into one record per CDR3 protein. The sample includes about half a million distinct CDR3 sequences, 15% to 20% of them seen just once. Sequenced material: PBMCs or a T cell subset sorted from them (not recorded which). The receptors shown here come from an adult woman who had mild COVID-19 (a few samples of this study predate the infection). Cell type and time point are not known.

This clonotype was seen a handful of times. The chain links TRBV12-3 or TRBV12-4 to TRBJ2-1; 8 bases match TRBD1. The CDR3 sequence is 13 residues long. V shed 3 bases and J 9 bases; nucleotides not matched to a gene: 4. CDR3 sequence reads: CASSFGQGGEQFF. The DNA for the CDR3 is TGTGCCAGCAGTTTTGGACAGGGTGGTGAGCAGTTCTTC.

The table lists this clonotype with a few counts. V gene TRBV12-3 or TRBV12-4 combines with J gene TRBJ1-1; D is possibly TRBD1 (5 bases). CDR3 size: 14 residues. The V gene lost 3 bases and the J gene lost 1 base, with 9 bases spanning the gap. The CDR3 coding sequence is TGTGCCAGCAGTTTCCACAGGACGAACACTGAAGCTTTCTTT. This translates into CASSFHRTNTEAFF.

This clonotype was recorded a few times. The rearrangement links TRBV5-1 to TRBJ2-7; 11 nucleotides line up with TRBD2. CDR1 SGHRS and CDR2 YFSETQ come from the germline V gene. The CDR3 extends over 16 amino acids. Germline trimming cut 1 base from V and 2 bases from J; bases unmatched to any gene: 5. The CDR3: CASSLQTSGAPYEQYF. The CDR3 nucleotides are TGCGCCAGCAGCTTGCAGACTAGCGGGGCCCCCTACGAGCAGTACTTC.

V and J are TRBV12-3 or TRBV12-4 and TRBJ1-1, with D possibly matching TRBD1 (5 bases). The CDR3 is made up of 14 amino acids. Trimming removed 5 bases from V and 7 bases from J, with 17 bases in between. CDR3 residues: CASSSQGWVGEAFF. CDR3 DNA: TGTGCCAGCAGTAGTCAGGGTTGGGTCGGTGAAGCTTTCTTT.

In its sample, this clonotype was seen a few times. The genes are TRBV7-2 and TRBJ2-3, with D perhaps being TRBD1 or TRBD2 (5 bases each). Germline V lookup: CDR1 SGHTA, CDR2 FQGNSA. The CDR3 contains 16 residues. The V and J ends lost 5 bases and 0 bases respectively, with 15 bases between them. CDR3 in DNA: TGTGCCAGCAGCCTTGGGACGGTTGCTAGCACAGATACGCAGTATTTT. Its protein product is CASSLGTVASTDTQYF. Complete variable domain (other parts from reference TRBV7-2 and TRBJ2-3): GAGVSQSPSNKVTEKGKDVELRCDPISGHTALYWYRQSLGQGLEFLIYFQGNSAPDKSGLPSDRFSAERTGGSVSTLTIQRTQQEDSAVYLCASSLGTVASTDTQYFGPGTRLTVL.

This clonotype was recorded many times. This sequence joins TRBV6-2 or TRBV6-3 and TRBJ2-7; D is perhaps TRBD2 (5 bases). The CDR3 is made up of 15 amino acids. Per germline, CDR1 MNHEY and CDR2 SVGEGT. V lost 0 bases to trimming and J lost 7 bases, with 16 bases between them. CDR3 coding DNA: TGTGCCAGCAGTTACTCGGAAGACGGAGGTGGAGAGCAGTACTTC. Translated: CASSYSEDGGGEQYF.

This clonotype was seen ten or more times. The chain carries TRBV11-2 and TRBJ2-1; no clear D gene. The CDR3 totals 14 residues. V shed 6 bases and J shed 7 bases, with 16 bases lying between them. The germline V gene has CDR1 SGHAT and CDR2 FQNNGV. The CDR3 DNA reads as TGTGCCAGCAGTTCGAACAGAAGGAAGAATGAGCAGTTCTTC. It translates to CASSSNRRKNEQFF.

This clonotype was observed a few times. The chain uses TRBV7-8 and TRBJ2-1; D uncertain. The V gene's germline CDR1 is SGHVS and CDR2 FQNEAQ. This CDR3 region has 14 residues. V was clipped by 6 bases and J by 0 bases, with 9 bases between them. The CDR3 DNA sequence: TGTGCCAGCAGTGAATGGAGCTCCTACAATGAGCAGTTCTTC. This sequence encodes CASSEWSSYNEQFF.

The chain combines TRBV6-6 with TRBJ1-1, with a possible D match to TRBD1 (6 bases). Trimming cost V 7 bases and J 0 bases, with 15 bases left between them. CDR3 length equals 15 residues. Germline V gene sequence: CDR1 MNHNY, CDR2 SVGAGI (reference sequence). The CDR3 protein is CASTKGPGVNTEAFF. The CDR3 DNA sequence: TGTGCCAGCACCAAGGGGCCAGGGGTGAACACTGAAGCTTTCTTT.

J is TRBJ1-5 and V is TRBV6-2 or TRBV6-3, with D hard to call. CDR3 size: 12 residues. Germline V CDR1 and CDR2: MNHEY, SVGEGT. V was clipped by 8 bases and J by 6 bases, with 11 bases between them. The CDR3 nucleotides are TGTGCCAGCTCGGAATTAGGTCAGCCCCAGCATTTT. Its translation is CASSELGQPQHF.

The rearrangement uses TRBV9 and TRBJ2-7; 9 bases match TRBD2. CDR1 SGDLS and CDR2 YYNGEE come from the germline V gene. The CDR3 is made up of 16 amino acids. V gave up 4 bases and J gave up 8 bases; unmatched junction bases: 16. The CDR3 is CASSPALGGGGLKQYF. The CDR3 DNA reads TGTGCCAGCAGCCCAGCTCTAGGCGGGGGGGGACTCAAGCAGTACTTC.

Here the CDR3 reads CSASPAGGVRELFF. CDR3 DNA sequence: TGCAGTGCTAGCCCTGCGGGGGGGGTCAGGGAGCTGTTTTTT. This chain joins TRBV20-1 and TRBJ2-2; 9 bases agree with TRBD2. With V trimmed by 3 bases and J by 9 bases, 8 bases remained unmatched. The CDR3 contains 14 residues. Germline V gene lookup returns CDR1 DFQATT and CDR2 SNEGSKA (reference sequence).

The rearrangement uses TRBV12-3 or TRBV12-4 and TRBJ2-1; 8 bases map to TRBD2. Losses at the gene ends were 3 bases for V and 4 bases for J; bases not matched to a gene: 8. The length of the CDR3 is 16 residues. DNA for the CDR3: TGTGCCAGCAGTTTTTATCTGGCGGGAGGTTACAATGAGCAGTTCTTC. This sequence encodes CASSFYLAGGYNEQFF.